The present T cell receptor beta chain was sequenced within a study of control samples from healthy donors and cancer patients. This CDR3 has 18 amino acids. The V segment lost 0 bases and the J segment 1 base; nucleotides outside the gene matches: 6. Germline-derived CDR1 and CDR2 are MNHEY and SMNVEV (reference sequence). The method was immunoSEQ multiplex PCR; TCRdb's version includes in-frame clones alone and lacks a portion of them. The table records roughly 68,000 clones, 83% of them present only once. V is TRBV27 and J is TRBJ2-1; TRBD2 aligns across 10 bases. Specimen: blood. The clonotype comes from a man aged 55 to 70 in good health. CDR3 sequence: CASSLSGLAGDSYNEQFF. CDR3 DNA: TGTGCCAGCAGTTTATCGGGGCTAGCGGGAGATTCCTACAATGAGCAGTTCTTC.